Listed here is a single T cell receptor (beta chain). Naive-designated CD8 cells lacked CD45RO, were positively enriched for CCR7, and omitted terminally differentiated effector memory CD45RA+ cells. Germline V gene data show CDR1 as SNHLY and CDR2 as FYNNEI. Trimming stripped 6 bases from V and 5 bases from J, with 17 bases between. This CDR3 spans 14 amino acids. This sample is part of a study of shared clonotypes between healthy human individuals. Study-level information: Each donor contributed plates that comprised three CD4 naive, three CD4 memory, two CD8 naive and one CD8 memory.

Clones were read by immunoSEQ multiplex PCR, and TCRdb kept only the in-frame ones, dropping some. Of about 2.1 million clones in the sample, around 93% were seen once. The clonotype comes from a man younger than 35 in good health. Some clones in this sample may be carry-over from other donors' samples. The V call is TRBV2, the J call TRBJ2-7; D is perhaps TRBD1 (6 bases). The sequenced sample consisted of naive CD8+ T cells from PBMCs. For the CDR3, the DNA is TGTGCCAGCAGAGTCCCAGGGGCTACCCACGAGCAGTACTTC. Protein product: CASRVPGATHEQYF.